The 27 T cell receptor beta chains in this list originate from one sample, sequenced in a study of blood T cell repertoires in COVID-19. Profiled with immunoSEQ multiplex PCR; TCRdb holds only in-frame clones, not every one. The table shows 100,000 to 150,000 clones, with 86% occurring only once. The sequenced sample was peripheral blood. The receptor source for this set is a human donor in a cohort sampled during active COVID-19.

The rearrangement links TRBV19 to TRBJ2-7; 7 bases line up with TRBD1. From germline, CDR1 is LNHDA and CDR2 SQIVND (reference sequence). This CDR3 is 13 amino acids long. The V segment lost 8 bases and the J segment 1 base; nucleotides outside the gene matches: 5. The chain's CDR3 is CASRQGASYEQYF. The CDR3 DNA follows: TGTGCCAGTCGACAGGGCGCTTCCTACGAGCAGTACTTC.

V gene TRBV2 combines with J gene TRBJ2-1; D perhaps matches TRBD1 (6 bases). The V end lost 5 bases, the J end lost 3 bases, and 14 bases lay between the germline ends. The CDR3 totals 15 residues. Germline lookup yields CDR1 SNHLY and CDR2 FYNNEI. CDR3 residues: CASSPRGLGYNEQFF. In DNA, the CDR3 is TGTGCCAGCAGTCCCAGGGGTCTGGGCTACAATGAGCAGTTCTTC. The full variable domain, completed using reference TRBV2 and TRBJ2-1, is EPEVTQTPSHQVTQMGQEVILRCVPISNHLYFYWYRQILGQKVEFLVSFYNNEISEKSEIFDDQFSVERPDGSNFTLKIRSTKLEDSAMYFCASSPRGLGYNEQFFGPGTRLTVL.

The V call is TRBV6-2 or TRBV6-3, the J call TRBJ2-7; no definite D call. Trimming pared 2 bases from V and 0 bases from J, leaving 8 bases between. The CDR3 runs to 14 residues. The germline gives CDR1 MNHEY, CDR2 SVGEGT. CDR3 sequence (DNA): TGTGCCAGCAGTTACGAGAGACTCTCCTACGAGCAGTACTTC. This gives the protein CASSYERLSYEQYF.

The chain has TRBV7-9 and TRBJ1-1, with a tentative D call TRBD1 (5 bases). CDR3 length: 17 amino acids. The germline V gene encodes CDR1 SEHNR and CDR2 FQNEAQ (reference sequence). V was shortened by 6 bases and J by 0 bases, with 20 bases between the two germline ends. The CDR3 here is CASSITPLGGMNTEAFF. CDR3 nucleotide sequence: TGTGCCAGCAGTATTACCCCCCTTGGGGGGATGAACACTGAAGCTTTCTTT.

The genes are TRBV10-1 and TRBJ2-3; tentative D call: TRBD2 (6 bases). Trimming took 0 bases from V and 4 from J, leaving 11 bases between them. CDR1 is WNHNN, CDR2 SYGVQD, per germline (reference sequence). This CDR3 has 15 amino acids. The CDR3 loop is CASSESGSGADTQYF. The CDR3 bases are TGCGCCAGCAGTGAGTCAGGGTCGGGAGCAGATACGCAGTATTTT.

This clone was seen repeatedly, ten times or more. This chain links TRBV7-9 with TRBJ1-5; the match to TRBD1 covers 9 bases. V trimming: 4 bases; J trimming: 0 bases; junction bases outside the gene matches: 4. The CDR3 has 16 residues. Germline CDR1 and CDR2: SEHNR and FQNEAQ (reference sequence). The chain's CDR3 is CASSSGQGLSNQPQHF. In nucleotides, the CDR3 is TGTGCCAGCAGCTCGGGACAGGGTCTTAGCAATCAGCCCCAGCATTTT.

The rearrangement links TRBV5-5 to TRBJ2-5, with a tentative D call TRBD2 (6 bases). Trimming removed 7 bases at V and 5 bases at J, with 36 bases between. The CDR3 spans 20 residues. The germline gives CDR1 SGHKS, CDR2 YYEKEE (reference sequence). The CDR3 DNA reads as TGTGCCAGCCGCCGACGGCCCTTCGAACTAGAAATCTGGGACTCCGAGACCCAGTACTTC. The encoded protein is CASRRRPFELEIWDSETQYF. Filled out from reference TRBV5-5 and TRBJ2-5, the complete variable domain reads DAGVTQSPTHLIKTRGQQVTLRCSPISGHKSVSWYQQVLGQGPQFIFQYYEKEERGRGNFPDRFSARQFPNYSSELNVNALLLGDSALYLCASRRRPFELEIWDSETQYFGPGTRLLVL.

The genes are TRBV29-1 and TRBJ2-3; 8 nucleotides align to TRBD2. Looked up from germline, CDR1 is SQVTM and CDR2 is ANQGSEA. Trimming cost V 4 bases and J 9 bases; bases outside gene matches: 12. CDR3 length equals 14 residues. The CDR3 coding sequence is TGCAGCGTTGTCTCCGGGCAGAGCGGGGGCACGCAGTATTTT. Its translation is CSVVSGQSGGTQYF.

There are a few counts of this clone. The genes are TRBV25-1 and TRBJ1-5, with 7 positions matching TRBD1. The CDR3 contains 15 residues. Germline V gene sequence: CDR1 MGHDK, CDR2 SYGVNS. The ends lost 3 bases at V and 7 bases at J; junction bases unmatched: 9. This CDR3 reads CASSDWYRGGQPQHF. CDR3 coding DNA: TGTGCCAGCAGTGATTGGTACAGGGGTGGACAGCCCCAGCATTTT. The full variable domain, with the rest looked up from reference TRBV25-1 and TRBJ1-5, is EADIYQTPRYLVIGTGKKITLECSQTMGHDKMYWYQQDPGMELHLIHYSYGVNSTEKGDLSSESTVSRIRTEHFPLTLESARPSHTSQYLCASSDWYRGGQPQHFGDGTRLSIL.

This chain connects TRBV6-1 to TRBJ2-1; 9 bases are shared with TRBD2. The CDR3 loop spans 20 amino acids. CDR1 is MNHNS and CDR2 is SASEGT in the germline V gene. J gave up 0 bases and V 3 bases, and 15 bases lay outside the gene matches. The CDR3 here is CASSDYGGGRAKDSYNEQFF. The CDR3 DNA reads TGTGCCAGCAGTGACTATGGGGGCGGGAGGGCCAAAGACTCCTACAATGAGCAGTTCTTC.

The chain carries TRBV9 and TRBJ1-1; TRBD1 matches 11 bases. The junction had 5 bases not matched to a gene; V was cut back by 3 bases and J by 7 bases. The V gene's germline CDR1 is SGDLS and CDR2 YYNGEE. The CDR3 sequence is 14 residues long. The CDR3 sequence is CASSGRTGGIEAFF. The CDR3 region has the DNA TGTGCCAGCAGCGGGCGGACAGGGGGCATTGAAGCTTTCTTT.

The chain links TRBV5-1 to TRBJ2-6, with 10 bases fitting TRBD1. This CDR3 has 18 amino acids. V gave up 4 bases and J gave up 0 bases; unmatched junction bases: 7. CDR1 SGHRS and CDR2 YFSETQ come from the germline V gene. The CDR3, as DNA: TGCGCCAGCAGCCCCACCGGGACAGGGGCCTCTGGGGCCAACGTCCTGACTTTC. It translates to CASSPTGTGASGANVLTF.

This clone turned up a few times. This sequence joins TRBV14 and TRBJ2-7, with 12 bases that match TRBD2. The CDR3 is made up of 16 amino acids. V lost 4 bases, J lost 6 bases, and 10 bases stayed unmatched. The V gene's germline CDR1 is SGHDN and CDR2 FVKESK. CDR3 DNA sequence: TGTGCCAGCAGCCGGGTTACTAGCGGGAGGAGAGGCGAGCAGTACTTC. Its protein product is CASSRVTSGRRGEQYF.

This chain connects TRBV25-1 to TRBJ2-6, with D uncertain. Germline CDR1 and CDR2: MGHDK and SYGVNS. Trimming removed 5 bases at V and 1 base at J, with 6 bases between. The CDR3 runs 14 residues. For the CDR3, the DNA is TGTGCCAGCAGTAGAGGTTCTGGGGCCAACGTCCTGACTTTC. It encodes CASSRGSGANVLTF. Supplemented by reference TRBV25-1 and TRBJ2-6, the full variable domain reads EADIYQTPRYLVIGTGKKITLECSQTMGHDKMYWYQQDPGMELHLIHYSYGVNSTEKGDLSSESTVSRIRTEHFPLTLESARPSHTSQYLCASSRGSGANVLTFGAGSRLTVL.

This chain links TRBV5-1 with TRBJ2-1; 10 bases map to TRBD2. The CDR3 spans 17 residues. Germline trimming cut 4 bases from V and 4 bases from J; bases unmatched to any gene: 11. Germline lookup yields CDR1 SGHRS and CDR2 YFSETQ. CDR3 region: CASSINTGTSVYNEQFF. The CDR3, as DNA: TGCGCCAGCAGCATCAACACCGGGACTAGCGTGTACAATGAGCAGTTCTTC.

V is TRBV20-1 and J is TRBJ1-4; 7 nucleotides agree with TRBD1. Germline V gene data show CDR1 as DFQATT and CDR2 as SNEGSKA (reference sequence). The J segment lost 3 bases and the V segment lost 3 bases, leaving 4 bases of the junction unmatched. CDR3 length equals 14 residues. CDR3 bases: TGCAGTGCTAGTACAGGGGCACCTAATGAAAAACTGTTTTTT. This codes for CSASTGAPNEKLFF.

The rearrangement uses TRBV4-3 and TRBJ2-3; tentatively, D is TRBD2 (6 bases). CDR1 is LGHNA, CDR2 YSLEER, per germline. V was pared by 0 bases and J by 2 bases, with 12 bases between. This CDR3 comprises 16 residues. The CDR3 nucleotides are TGCGCCAGCAGCCAAGATCTTCGGGGGACCACAGATACGCAGTATTTT. It specifies CASSQDLRGTTDTQYF.

The chain carries TRBV15 and TRBJ2-3, with TRBD2 as a possible D gene (6 bases). This CDR3 region has 15 residues. Germline CDR1 reads LNHNV; CDR2 reads YYDKDF (reference sequence). The V and J ends lost 3 bases and 6 bases respectively, with 16 bases between them. CDR3: CATSRVRTEGDTQYF. The CDR3 DNA reads TGTGCCACCAGCAGGGTTCGGACGGAGGGGGATACGCAGTATTTT. The whole variable domain, remainder taken from reference TRBV15 and TRBJ2-3, is DAMVIQNPRYQVTQFGKPVTLSCSQTLNHNVMYWYQQKSSQAPKLLFHYYDKDFNNEADTPDNFQSRRPNTSFCFLDIRSPGLGDTAMYLCATSRVRTEGDTQYFGPGTRLTVL.

This clone was counted between two and nine times. The chain links TRBV19 to TRBJ2-2; 10 nucleotides agree with TRBD2. J lost 4 bases, V lost 7 bases, and 15 bases had no gene match. The CDR3 contains 18 residues. The V gene's germline CDR1 is LNHDA and CDR2 SQIVND (reference sequence). This CDR3 reads CASIPSRGVAGGTGELFF. CDR3 DNA: TGTGCCAGTATCCCTTCGAGGGGGGTAGCGGGAGGCACCGGGGAGCTGTTTTTT.

The chain links TRBV3-1 (or the pseudogene TRBV3-2) to TRBJ2-1; 7 nucleotides line up with TRBD2. V dropped 6 bases and J dropped 2; count of bases not matched to a gene: 7. There are 15 residues in the CDR3. From germline, CDR1 is LGHDT and CDR2 YNNKEL (reference sequence). Written as DNA, the CDR3 is TGTGCCAGCAGAAAGACTAGCTCGACCTACAATGAGCAGTTCTTC. Its translation: CASRKTSSTYNEQFF.

The chain uses TRBV19 and TRBJ1-5; 7 bases line up with TRBD1. J lost 4 bases, V lost 7 bases, and 10 bases had no gene match. The germline V gene encodes CDR1 LNHDA and CDR2 SQIVND (reference sequence). The CDR3 is 15 amino acids. The CDR3 sequence is CASTAWTGRNQPQHF. For the CDR3, the DNA is TGTGCCAGTACGGCGTGGACAGGTCGAAATCAGCCCCAGCATTTT.

The rearrangement uses TRBV6-5 and TRBJ1-1, with 9 bases that match TRBD1. Germline CDR1 is MNHEY and CDR2 is SVGAGI. V was pared by 6 bases and J by 2 bases, with 4 bases of the junction left unmatched. This CDR3 contains 14 residues. CDR3 coding DNA: TGTGCCAGCAGAGACAGGGGGGGAAACACTGAAGCTTTCTTT. Amino acid sequence: CASRDRGGNTEAFF.

The genes are TRBV6-5 and TRBJ2-7, with D perhaps TRBD1 (5 bases). V lost 8 bases to trimming and J lost 4 bases, with 15 bases between them. The CDR3 consists of 13 residues. In germline, CDR1 is MNHEY, CDR2 SVGAGI. For the CDR3, the DNA is TGTGCCAGCCAGGCAGGGTCCCCTTACGAGCAGTACTTC. It encodes CASQAGSPYEQYF.

This rearrangement joins TRBV30 to TRBJ2-7; 12 bases are shared with TRBD2. Germline trimming cut 2 bases from V and 5 bases from J; bases unmatched to any gene: 10. Germline V gene lookup returns CDR1 GTSNPN and CDR2 SVGIG (reference sequence). CDR3 length: 16 residues. The CDR3 sequence: CAWSSPGTSGLHEQYF. CDR3 sequence (DNA): TGTGCCTGGAGTAGCCCCGGGACTAGCGGGCTCCACGAGCAGTACTTC.

The V gene is TRBV4-3, the J gene TRBJ2-4, with a weak D call TRBD1 (6 bases). The CDR3 is 17 residues long. V was cut by 0 bases and J by 0 bases, with 12 bases left in between. The germline CDR1 and CDR2 sequences are LGHNA and YSLEER. Written as DNA, the CDR3 is TGCGCCAGCAGCCAAGAGCTGGGGGCGGGAGCCAAAAACATTCAGTACTTC. As protein: CASSQELGAGAKNIQYF.

The chain joins TRBV7-8 to TRBJ2-2, with a weak D call TRBD1 (6 bases). Deletions cut 4 bases from V and 6 bases from J, with 18 bases between. CDR1 is SGHVS, CDR2 FQNEAQ, per germline. CDR3 length equals 16 residues. This chain's CDR3 is CASSSAGEDVSGELFF. The CDR3 coding sequence is TGTGCCAGCAGCTCCGCAGGGGAAGATGTCTCCGGGGAGCTGTTTTTT.

The V and J genes are TRBV29-1 and TRBJ2-7, with 10 positions matching TRBD2. V lost 4 bases to trimming and J lost 4 bases; unmatched junction nucleotides: 4. This CDR3 region has 13 residues. Germline-derived CDR1 and CDR2 are SQVTM and ANQGSEA. CDR3 in amino acids: CSVVPSGRYEQYF. The CDR3 DNA sequence: TGCAGCGTTGTTCCTAGCGGGAGATACGAGCAGTACTTC.